The 13 T cell receptor beta chains reported below all come from one sample, sequenced in a study of regulatory and conventional T cells in RAG deficiency. The data were produced by immunoSEQ multiplex PCR, yet TCRdb's version contains in-frame clones alone and is incomplete. Counted here are 30,000 to 35,000 clones, around 76% occurring once; the ten biggest clones make up around 3.4%. Genomic DNA came from blood conventional CD4+ T cells gated CD25-low CD127-high. The same data also went into a second study, on regulatory T cells. That source adds: Primers: 52 TRBV forward and 13 TRBJ reverse.

Sequencing was done on a sample of CD4+ effector T cells sorted from blood. Source of these receptors: a human donor in good health.

Worth noting for this clone: Within the sample, other DNA sequences also encode this same CDR3. The chain has TRBV5-1 and TRBJ2-7, with 8 nucleotides matching TRBD1. The CDR3 runs to 13 residues. V shed 0 bases, J shed 4 bases, and the junction held 0 bases outside the gene matches. Germline CDR1 reads SGHRS; CDR2 reads YFSETQ. CDR3 nucleotides: TGCGCCAGCAGCTTGGACAGGGGGTACGAGCAGTACTTC. Protein sequence: CASSLDRGYEQYF.

This clone was observed a handful of times. The junction departs from the called germline gene at one end, perhaps through a read error. The V call is TRBV2, the J call TRBJ1-1, with 7 bases that match TRBD1. The V gene's germline CDR1 is SNHLY and CDR2 FYNNEI. The CDR3 consists of 14 residues. CDR3 in DNA: TGTGCCAGCACTGAAGACAGGGTTTACACTGAAGCTTTCTTT. Its translation is CASTEDRVYTEAFF.

This clone was seen more than once but under ten times. CDR3 residues: CASIRPGQGNTEAFF. In DNA, the CDR3 is TGTGCCAGCATACGACCGGGACAGGGGAACACTGAAGCTTTCTTT. This chain connects TRBV2 to TRBJ1-1; TRBD1 aligns across 9 bases. V dropped 7 bases and J dropped 1; count of bases not matched to a gene: 7. Germline CDR1 reads SNHLY; CDR2 reads FYNNEI. The CDR3 length is 15 residues.

The genes are TRBV6-1 and TRBJ2-3; TRBD2 matches 11 bases. The germline gives CDR1 MNHNS, CDR2 SASEGT. J gave up 6 bases and V 6 bases, and 5 bases lay outside the gene matches. The CDR3 runs to 14 residues. As DNA, the CDR3 is TGTGCCAGCAGCGTAGCGGGGGGGCAGGATACGCAGTATTTT. It specifies CASSVAGGQDTQYF.

V usage is TRBV19 and J usage is TRBJ1-4; 8 bases align to TRBD1. CDR1 and CDR2 (germline): LNHDA, SQIVND (reference sequence). The CDR3 has 13 amino acids. V gave up 3 bases and J gave up 7 bases; unmatched junction bases: 1. CDR3 region: CASSITGGEKLFF. CDR3 nucleotide sequence: TGTGCCAGTAGTATCACAGGGGGTGAAAAACTGTTTTTT.

A few counts support this clone. V usage is TRBV6-6 and J usage is TRBJ1-5; maybe TRBD1 (5 bases). Germline CDR1 is MNHNY and CDR2 is SVGAGI (reference sequence). The germline V and J ends were trimmed by 2 bases and 1 base, with 6 bases remaining between them. This CDR3 comprises 14 residues. CDR3 residues: CASSYGGSNQPQHF. The CDR3 DNA follows: TGTGCCAGCAGTTACGGGGGAAGCAATCAGCCCCAGCATTTT.

The genes are TRBV12-5 and TRBJ2-7; D may be TRBD1 or TRBD2 (5 bases each). Trimming took off 10 bases at V and 4 bases at J, with 8 bases between the two ends. This CDR3 has 10 residues. Germline lookup yields CDR1 LGHNT and CDR2 FRNRAP. The CDR3 DNA sequence: TGTGCTATTGGGGGATACGAGCAGTACTTC. Translation gives CAIGGYEQYF.

The chain is built from TRBV6-1 and TRBJ1-5; TRBD1 matches at 7 bases. Looked up from germline, CDR1 is MNHNS and CDR2 is SASEGT. Unmatched junction bases numbered 11, after V lost 6 bases and J lost 6 bases. The CDR3 has 15 amino acids. The CDR3 loop reads CASRVQGKVSQPQHF. DNA for the CDR3: TGTGCCAGCAGAGTACAGGGGAAGGTGAGTCAGCCCCAGCATTTT.

The rearrangement joins TRBV30 to TRBJ1-2, with D possibly matching TRBD1 (6 bases). V was trimmed by 8 bases and J by 5 bases, leaving 15 bases between them. Germline assignment: CDR1 GTSNPN and CDR2 SVGIG (reference sequence). This CDR3 region has 12 residues. The CDR3 protein is CAGKTGAYGYTF. The DNA for the CDR3 is TGTGCCGGAAAGACAGGAGCTTATGGCTACACCTTC. The full variable domain, rest sourced from reference TRBV30 and TRBJ1-2, is SQTIHQWPATLVQPVGSPLSLECTVEGTSNPNLYWYRQAAGRGLQLLFYSVGIGQISSEVPQNLSASRPQDRQFILSSKKLLLSDSGFYLCAGKTGAYGYTFGSGTRLTVV.

This chain uses TRBV30 with TRBJ1-6, with 7 bases aligning to TRBD1. After removal of 3 bases from V and 6 bases from J, the junction contained 8 bases not matched to a gene. Per the germline V gene, CDR1 is GTSNPN and CDR2 is SVGIG (reference sequence). The CDR3 runs 15 residues. This CDR3 is CAWSTGDVLNSPLHF. The CDR3 region has the DNA TGTGCCTGGAGCACAGGGGACGTACTTAATTCACCCCTCCACTTT.

The rearrangement links TRBV11-2 to TRBJ2-7, with a possible D match to TRBD2 (6 bases). V was trimmed by 1 base and J by 7 bases, leaving 11 bases between them. Looked up from germline, CDR1 is SGHAT and CDR2 is FQNNGV. This CDR3 comprises 13 residues. The CDR3 sequence: CASSLVRAGEQYF. The CDR3 DNA follows: TGTGCCAGCAGCTTAGTCAGGGCGGGAGAGCAGTACTTC.

This chain uses TRBV6-5 with TRBJ2-1; 11 bases fit TRBD2. CDR1 MNHEY and CDR2 SVGAGI come from the germline V gene. V dropped 7 bases and J dropped 0; count of bases not matched to a gene: 5. This CDR3 has 16 amino acids. The CDR3 DNA follows: TGTGCCAGCATTTATAGCGGGGGGGCCTCCTACAATGAGCAGTTCTTC. It translates to CASIYSGGASYNEQFF.

The chain is built from TRBV18 and TRBJ2-5, with TRBD1 matching 9 bases. CDR1 KGHSH and CDR2 LQKENI come from the germline V gene. Trimming cost V 3 bases and J 5 bases; bases outside gene matches: 7. This CDR3 has 15 amino acids. CDR3 loop: CASSPDRGWGETQYF. DNA for the CDR3: TGTGCCAGCTCACCGGACAGGGGATGGGGCGAGACCCAGTACTTC.